This T cell receptor (beta chain) was obtained from a study of T cell changes during pregnancy in multiple sclerosis. CDR3 length equals 16 residues. Clones were read by immunoSEQ multiplex PCR, and TCRdb kept only the in-frame ones, dropping some. The sample lists tens of thousands of clones; 92% were seen once. The material was peripheral blood, obtained in the second trimester of pregnancy. This receptor was obtained from a female donor in good health, enrolled as a control in a pregnancy study. This chain links TRBV21-1 with TRBJ2-7; the table's D call of TRBD2 was not tested on the DNA. TRBV21-1 is labeled a pseudogene. In DNA, the CDR3 is TGTGCCAGCAGCAAAGGGGGGACTAGCGGGCCTTACGAGCAGTACTTC. Amino acids: CASSKGGTSGPYEQYF.